This T cell receptor (beta chain) was sequenced in a study of blood T cell repertoires in COVID-19. The wider study: There were acute and convalescent COVID-19 samples, and they came from the United States, Italy and Spain. PBMCs, B-cell-depleted T cells, or T cells were the source of the cDNA or gDNA that made up the material.

There are 15 residues in the CDR3. Germline V gene data show CDR1 as MNHEY and CDR2 as SMNVEV (reference sequence). The V and J ends lost 5 bases and 6 bases respectively, with 18 bases between them. In the authors' workflow: The assay estimated nucleated cells by amplifying reference gene primers. TCRdb's table, derived via immunoSEQ multiplex PCR, lists solely in-frame clones and lacks some. From that table come the V and J calls and clone size; the DNA was used to work out D and trimming. The table lists some 120,000 clones, approximately 83% of them singletons. This clonotype was obtained from a woman aged 80 or over with acute or convalescent COVID-19. What was sequenced was peripheral blood. The V gene is TRBV27, the J gene TRBJ2-3; TRBD1 is a possible D gene (6 bases). The CDR3 sequence: CASSPFGQRGDTQYF. For the CDR3, the DNA is TGTGCCAGCAGTCCCTTCGGACAGCGCGGGGATACGCAGTATTTT.